This T cell receptor (beta chain) was identified in a study of shared clonotypes between healthy human individuals. Measured with immunoSEQ multiplex PCR; TCRdb has only the in-frame clones, and not every one. The sample has 2 million to 2.5 million clones, approximately 90% seen once. CDR3 length equals 12 residues. Trimming took 4 bases from V and 0 from J, leaving 7 bases between them. Germline V gives CDR1 SQVTM, CDR2 ANQGSEA. A word on this clone: Additional DNA sequences in this sample encode the identical CDR3.

This chain uses TRBV29-1 with TRBJ2-7; D not resolved. The sequence came from a young man in good health. Some clones in this sample may be carry-over from other donors' samples. The material sequenced was naive CD4+ T cells from PBMCs. The subset is: CD45RA+ positively selected. CDR3 bases: TGCAGCGTTGTCTTGAGCTCCTACGAGCAGTACTTC. Residues: CSVVLSSYEQYF.